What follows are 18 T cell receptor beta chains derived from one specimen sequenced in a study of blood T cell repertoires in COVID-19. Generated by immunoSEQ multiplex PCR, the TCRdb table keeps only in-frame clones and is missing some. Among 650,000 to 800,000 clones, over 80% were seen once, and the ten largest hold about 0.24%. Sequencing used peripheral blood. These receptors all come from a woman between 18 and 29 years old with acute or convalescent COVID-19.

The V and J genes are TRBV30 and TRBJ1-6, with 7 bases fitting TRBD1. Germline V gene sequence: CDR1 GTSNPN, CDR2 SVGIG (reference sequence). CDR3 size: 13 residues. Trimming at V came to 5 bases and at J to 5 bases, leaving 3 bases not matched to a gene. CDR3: CAWAGQNNSPLHF. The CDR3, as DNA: TGTGCCTGGGCGGGACAGAATAATTCACCCCTCCACTTT.

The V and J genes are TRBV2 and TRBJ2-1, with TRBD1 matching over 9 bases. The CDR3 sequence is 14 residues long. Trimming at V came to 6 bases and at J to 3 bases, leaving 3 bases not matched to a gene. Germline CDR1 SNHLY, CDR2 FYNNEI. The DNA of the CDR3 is TGTGCCAGCAGAAGACAGGGGGTCTACAATGAGCAGTTCTTC. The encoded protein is CASRRQGVYNEQFF.

For the CDR3, the DNA is TGCGCCAGCAGCCAAGGGCTGGTGAATCCCTACGAGCAGTACTTC. Amino acids: CASSQGLVNPYEQYF. The chain combines TRBV4-3 with TRBJ2-7, with D uncertain. This CDR3 has 15 residues. The germline V gene has CDR1 LGHNA and CDR2 YSLEER. Trimming removed 1 base at V and 2 bases at J, with 12 bases between.

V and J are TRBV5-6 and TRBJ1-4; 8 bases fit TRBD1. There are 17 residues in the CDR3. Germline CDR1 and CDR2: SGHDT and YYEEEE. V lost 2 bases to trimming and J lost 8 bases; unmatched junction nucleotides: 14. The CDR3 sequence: CASSLGSVDRAGEKLFF. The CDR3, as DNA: TGTGCCAGCAGCTTAGGCTCTGTGGACAGGGCAGGGGAAAAACTGTTTTTT.

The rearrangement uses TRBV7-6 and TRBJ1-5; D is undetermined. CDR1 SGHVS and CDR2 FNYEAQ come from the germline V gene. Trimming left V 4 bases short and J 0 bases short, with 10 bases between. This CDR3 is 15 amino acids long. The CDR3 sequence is CASSSDGNSNQPQHF. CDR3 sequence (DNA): TGTGCCAGCAGCTCGGACGGGAATAGCAATCAGCCCCAGCATTTT.

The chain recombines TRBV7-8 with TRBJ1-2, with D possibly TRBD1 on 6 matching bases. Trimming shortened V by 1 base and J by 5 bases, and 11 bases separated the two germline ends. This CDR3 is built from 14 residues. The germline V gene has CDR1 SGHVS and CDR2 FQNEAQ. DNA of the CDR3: TGTGCCAGCAGCTTAGGACAGGTGCTGTATGGCTACACCTTC. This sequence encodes CASSLGQVLYGYTF.

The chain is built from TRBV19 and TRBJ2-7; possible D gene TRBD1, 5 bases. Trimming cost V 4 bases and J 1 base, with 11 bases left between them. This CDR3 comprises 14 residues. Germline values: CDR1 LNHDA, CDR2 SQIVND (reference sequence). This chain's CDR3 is CASSTTASSYEQYF. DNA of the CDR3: TGTGCCAGTAGTACGACAGCGTCGTCCTACGAGCAGTACTTC.

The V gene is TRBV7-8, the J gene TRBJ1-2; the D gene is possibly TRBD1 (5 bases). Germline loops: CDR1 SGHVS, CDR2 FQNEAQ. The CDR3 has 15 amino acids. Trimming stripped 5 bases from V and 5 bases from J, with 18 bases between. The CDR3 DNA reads TGTGCCAGCAGCACCCACCGGAGGGGAACTTATGGCTACACCTTC. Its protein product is CASSTHRRGTYGYTF.

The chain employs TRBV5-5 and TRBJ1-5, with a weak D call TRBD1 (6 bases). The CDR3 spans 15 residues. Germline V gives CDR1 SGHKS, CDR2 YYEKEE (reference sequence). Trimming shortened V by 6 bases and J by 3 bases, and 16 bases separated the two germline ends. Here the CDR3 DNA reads TGTGCCAGCACCCGGACAGAAATGTTCAATCAGCCCCAGCATTTT. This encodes CASTRTEMFNQPQHF.

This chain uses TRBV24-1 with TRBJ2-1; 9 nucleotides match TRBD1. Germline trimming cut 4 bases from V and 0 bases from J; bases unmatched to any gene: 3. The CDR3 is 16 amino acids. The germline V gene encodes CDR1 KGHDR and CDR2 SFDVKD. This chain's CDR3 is CATSDRTGDSYNEQFF. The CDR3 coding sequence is TGTGCCACCAGTGACCGGACAGGGGACTCCTACAATGAGCAGTTCTTC.

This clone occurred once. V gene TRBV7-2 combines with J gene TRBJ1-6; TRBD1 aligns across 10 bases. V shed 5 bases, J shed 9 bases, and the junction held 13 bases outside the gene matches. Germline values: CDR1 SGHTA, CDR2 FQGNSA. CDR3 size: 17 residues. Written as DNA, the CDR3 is TGTGCCAGCAGCCCGAGACAGGGGGCTGCCGAGGGTTCACCCCTCCACTTT. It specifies CASSPRQGAAEGSPLHF.

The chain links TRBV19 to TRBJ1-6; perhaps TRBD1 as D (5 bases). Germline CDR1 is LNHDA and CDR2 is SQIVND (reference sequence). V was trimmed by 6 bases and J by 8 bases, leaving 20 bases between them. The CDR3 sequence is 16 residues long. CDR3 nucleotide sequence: TGTGCCAGTAGGGATGCGGGACCCATAAGAGATTCACCCCTCCACTTT. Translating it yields CASRDAGPIRDSPLHF.

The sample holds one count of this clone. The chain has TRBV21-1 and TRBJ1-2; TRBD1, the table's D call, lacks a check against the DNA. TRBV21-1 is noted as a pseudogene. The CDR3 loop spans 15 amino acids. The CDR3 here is CASSSRQGRHYGYTF. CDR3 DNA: TGTGCCAGCAGCTCTCGACAGGGAAGGCACTATGGCTACACCTTC.

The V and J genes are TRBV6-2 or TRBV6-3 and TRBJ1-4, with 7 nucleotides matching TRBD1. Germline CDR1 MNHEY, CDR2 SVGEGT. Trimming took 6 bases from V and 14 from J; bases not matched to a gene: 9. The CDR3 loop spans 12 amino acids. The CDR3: CASSDPTGRLFF. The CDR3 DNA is TGTGCCAGCAGCGATCCGACAGGGAGGCTGTTTTTT.

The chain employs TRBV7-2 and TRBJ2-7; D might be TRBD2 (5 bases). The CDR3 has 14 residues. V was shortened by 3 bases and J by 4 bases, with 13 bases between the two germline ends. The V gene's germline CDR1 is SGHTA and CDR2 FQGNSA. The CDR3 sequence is CASSFEGGEYEQYF. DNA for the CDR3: TGTGCCAGCAGCTTTGAGGGCGGTGAATACGAGCAGTACTTC.

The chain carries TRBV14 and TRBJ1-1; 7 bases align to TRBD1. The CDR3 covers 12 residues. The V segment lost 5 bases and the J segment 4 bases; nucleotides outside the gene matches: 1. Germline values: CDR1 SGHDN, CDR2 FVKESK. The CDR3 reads CASSWTGTEAFF. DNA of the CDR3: TGTGCCAGCAGCTGGACAGGCACTGAAGCTTTCTTT.

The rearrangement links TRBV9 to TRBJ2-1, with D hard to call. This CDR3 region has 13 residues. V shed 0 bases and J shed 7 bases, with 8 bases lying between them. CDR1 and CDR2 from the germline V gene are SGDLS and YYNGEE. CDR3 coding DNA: TGTGCCAGCAGCGTAGACAGATCTAATGAGCAGTTCTTC. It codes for CASSVDRSNEQFF.

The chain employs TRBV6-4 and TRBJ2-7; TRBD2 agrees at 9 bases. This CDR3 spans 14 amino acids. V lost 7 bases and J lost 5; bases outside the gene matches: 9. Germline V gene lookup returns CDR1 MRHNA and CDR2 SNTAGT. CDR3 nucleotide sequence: TGTGCCAGCAAGTGGCGGGGGGGTATTAACGAGCAGTACTTC. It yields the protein CASKWRGGINEQYF.